This TCR beta chain comes out of a study of vaccination and CD4 T cells after COVID-19. About the research overall: A CEFX pool, an HIV-1 Nef pool, or else no peptide went into the control cultures.

The CDR3 spans 14 residues. V shed 5 bases, J shed 4 bases, and the junction held 6 bases outside the gene matches. Germline V gene lookup returns CDR1 SGHTA and CDR2 FQGTGA. Study-wide results and limits: Researchers looked at relatively few convalescent patients and had no early post-infection timepoints.

The Oncomine TCR Beta short-read assay sequenced DNA from cultured CD4+ T cells. TCRdb reprocessed the PCR reads via MiXCR and lists one record per CDR3 protein. Here the sample spans about 21,000 distinct CDR3 sequences, less than 50% being singletons. Regarding this clonotype: Antigen unknown.

Treatment in this sample: approximately nine-day PBMC culture with coronavirus spike peptide pools or control peptides (ViraFEST assay). Sequenced input: CD4+ T cells from blood, cultured in vitro. The chain carries TRBV7-3 and TRBJ2-3, with TRBD2 identical over 7 bases. This TCR came from a human donor who had recovered from COVID-19. The DNA for the CDR3 is TGTGCCAGCAGCGCTCAGCGGGACGCAGATACGCAGTATTTT. Residues: CASSAQRDADTQYF.